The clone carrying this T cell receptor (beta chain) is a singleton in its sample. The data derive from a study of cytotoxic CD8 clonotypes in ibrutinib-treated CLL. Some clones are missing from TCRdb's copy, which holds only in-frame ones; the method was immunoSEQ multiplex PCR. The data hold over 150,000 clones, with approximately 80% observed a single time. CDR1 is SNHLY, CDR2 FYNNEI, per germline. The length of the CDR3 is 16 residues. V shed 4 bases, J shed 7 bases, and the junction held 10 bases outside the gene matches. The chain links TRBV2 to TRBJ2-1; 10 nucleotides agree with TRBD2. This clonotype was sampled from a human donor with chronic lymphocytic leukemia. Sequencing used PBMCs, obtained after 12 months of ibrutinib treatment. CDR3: CASSAGLAALRNEQFF. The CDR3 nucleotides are TGTGCCAGCAGTGCCGGACTAGCGGCCCTAAGGAATGAGCAGTTCTTC.